In its sample, the clone carrying this T cell receptor beta chain was seen many times. The data stem from a study of neurological immune-mediated disorders. Time point noted: longitudinal time-point 3. Unsorted libraries were prepared from 2 million PBMCs that had been stored at -80 C. CDR1 and CDR2 (germline): DFQATT, SNEGSKA (reference sequence). The V gene end was trimmed by 5 bases and the J gene end by 2 bases; junction bases not matched to a gene: 7. CDR3 size: 14 residues. In TCRdb, the 5' RACE reads were re-called with MiXCR into one record per CDR3 protein. The sample includes fewer than 55,000 distinct CDR3 sequences, over 9.5% of them seen just once.

Specimen: PBMCs. The chain employs TRBV20-1 and TRBJ2-7, with TRBD1 matching 9 bases. The clonotype originates from a male donor with HTLV-1-associated myelopathy (HAM/TSP). The CDR3 nucleotides are TGCAGTGCTCCCCGGGACAGGGCACCCTACGAGCAGTACTTC. Translating it yields CSAPRDRAPYEQYF.